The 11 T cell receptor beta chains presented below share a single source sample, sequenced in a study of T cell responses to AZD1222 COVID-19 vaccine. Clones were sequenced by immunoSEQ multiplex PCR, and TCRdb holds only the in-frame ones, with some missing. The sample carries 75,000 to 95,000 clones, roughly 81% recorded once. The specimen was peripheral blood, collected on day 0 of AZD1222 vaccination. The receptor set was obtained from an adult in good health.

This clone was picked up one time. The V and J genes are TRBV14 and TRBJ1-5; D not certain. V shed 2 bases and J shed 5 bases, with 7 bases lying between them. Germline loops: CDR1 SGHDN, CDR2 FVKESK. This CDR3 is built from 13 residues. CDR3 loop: CASSQMGDQPQHF. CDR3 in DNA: TGTGCCAGCAGCCAAATGGGAGATCAGCCCCAGCATTTT.

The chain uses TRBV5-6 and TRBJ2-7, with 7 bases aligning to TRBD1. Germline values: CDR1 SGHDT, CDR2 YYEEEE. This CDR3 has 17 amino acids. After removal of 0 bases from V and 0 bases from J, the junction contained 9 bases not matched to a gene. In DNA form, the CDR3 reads TGTGCCAGCAGCTTGGAAGGGTACGGACAGGACTCCTACGAGCAGTACTTC. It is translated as CASSLEGYGQDSYEQYF.

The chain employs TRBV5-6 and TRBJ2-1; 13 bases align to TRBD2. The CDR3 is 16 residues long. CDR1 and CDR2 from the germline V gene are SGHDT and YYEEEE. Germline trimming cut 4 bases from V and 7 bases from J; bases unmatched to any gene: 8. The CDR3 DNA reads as TGTGCCAGCAGCGCGGGCCGGACTAGCGGGGGTAATGAGCAGTTCTTC. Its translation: CASSAGRTSGGNEQFF.

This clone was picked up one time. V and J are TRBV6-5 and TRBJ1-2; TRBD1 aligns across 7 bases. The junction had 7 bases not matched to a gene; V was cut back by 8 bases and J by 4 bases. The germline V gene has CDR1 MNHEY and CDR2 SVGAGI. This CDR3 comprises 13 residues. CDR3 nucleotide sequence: TGTGCCAGCGAGCCTAGACAGGGCTATGGCTACACCTTC. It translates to CASEPRQGYGYTF.

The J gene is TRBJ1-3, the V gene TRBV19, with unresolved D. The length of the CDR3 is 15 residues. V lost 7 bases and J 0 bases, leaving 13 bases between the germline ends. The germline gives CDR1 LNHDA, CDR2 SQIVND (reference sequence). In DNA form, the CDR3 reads TGTGCCAGTATTCGGACTCCCGCCTCTGGAAACACCATATATTTT. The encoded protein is CASIRTPASGNTIYF.

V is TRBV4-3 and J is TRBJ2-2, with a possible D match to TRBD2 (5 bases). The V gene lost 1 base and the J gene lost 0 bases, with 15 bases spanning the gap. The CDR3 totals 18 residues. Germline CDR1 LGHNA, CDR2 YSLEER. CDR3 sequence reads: CASSQVAQVDSNTGELFF. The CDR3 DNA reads TGCGCCAGCAGCCAAGTCGCGCAGGTGGACTCGAACACCGGGGAGCTGTTTTTT.

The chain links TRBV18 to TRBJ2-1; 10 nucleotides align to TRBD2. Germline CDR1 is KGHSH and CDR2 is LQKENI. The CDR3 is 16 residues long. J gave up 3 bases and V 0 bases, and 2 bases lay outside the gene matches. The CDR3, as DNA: TGTGCCAGCTCACCACCGCTAGCGGGGGACTACAATGAGCAGTTCTTC. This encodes CASSPPLAGDYNEQFF.

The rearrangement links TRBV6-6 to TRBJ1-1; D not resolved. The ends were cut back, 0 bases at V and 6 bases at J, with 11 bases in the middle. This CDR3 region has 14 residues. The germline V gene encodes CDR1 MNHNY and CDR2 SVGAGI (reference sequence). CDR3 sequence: CASSYSGPWAEAFF. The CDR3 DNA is TGTGCCAGCAGTTACTCCGGGCCTTGGGCTGAAGCTTTCTTT.

The CDR3: CASSFPTDRIAYNEQFF. In DNA, the CDR3 is TGTGCCAGCAGCTTCCCCACGGACAGGATTGCCTACAATGAGCAGTTCTTC. V and J are TRBV7-8 and TRBJ2-1, with 7 bases lining up with TRBD1. With V trimmed by 3 bases and J by 2 bases, 10 bases remained unmatched. Germline CDR1 SGHVS, CDR2 FQNEAQ. This CDR3 region has 17 residues.

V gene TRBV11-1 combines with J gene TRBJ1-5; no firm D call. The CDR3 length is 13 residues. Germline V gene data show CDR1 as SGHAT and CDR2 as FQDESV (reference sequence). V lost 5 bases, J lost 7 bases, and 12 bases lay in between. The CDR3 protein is CASSLGFRQPQHF. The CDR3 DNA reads TGTGCCAGCAGCCTAGGGTTTCGGCAGCCCCAGCATTTT.

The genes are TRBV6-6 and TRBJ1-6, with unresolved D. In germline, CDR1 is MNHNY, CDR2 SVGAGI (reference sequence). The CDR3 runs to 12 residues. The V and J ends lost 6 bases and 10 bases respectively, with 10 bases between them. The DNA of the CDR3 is TGTGCCAGCAGCTCCGGGTTGTCACCCCTCCACTTT. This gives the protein CASSSGLSPLHF.